A selection of T cell receptor beta chains follows, all from one sample in a study of T cells in localized non-small cell lung cancer. Repertoires were generated with immunoSEQ multiplex PCR, while TCRdb's copy carries only in-frame clones and drops some. The sample shows about 34,000 clones, roughly 90% of them seen only once. The specimen comprised peripheral blood, sampled before any cancer treatment. These receptors all stem from a woman aged 35-75 years with stage I lung adenocarcinoma. The CDR3 runs from the conserved cysteine through the conserved F or W. The order of the fields is clone size, V gene, D gene, J gene, CDR3 DNA, CDR3 protein. The D gene is left open where the match is weak. Not every row has a clone size; where given, it reads once, few, many or a size class.

size: .
V: TRBV29-1
D: .
J: TRBJ1-2
DNA: TGCAGCGTTGAAGGGCCAACTAACTATGGCTACACCTTC
CDR3: CSVEGPTNYGYTF

size: .
V: TRBV14
D: .
J: TRBJ1-1
DNA: TGTGCCAGCAGACCTCGGACGTCTCCCACTGAAGCTTTCTTT
CDR3: CASRPRTSPTEAFF

size: .
V: TRBV6-5
D: .
J: TRBJ2-7
DNA: TGTGCCAGCAGTTACTCGATCGGGAACGGACACGAGCAGTACTTC
CDR3: CASSYSIGNGHEQYF

size: .
V: TRBV5-4
D: .
J: TRBJ1-5
DNA: TGTGCCAGCAGCTTGGATCAAGGCCAGACTCAGCCCCAGCATTTT
CDR3: CASSLDQGQTQPQHF

size: .
V: TRBV29-1
D: TRBD1
J: TRBJ1-1
DNA: TGCAGCGCCGAGGGGACAGTCACTGAAGCTTTCTTT
CDR3: CSAEGTVTEAFF

size: .
V: TRBV7-6
D: .
J: TRBJ1-3
DNA: TGTGCCAGCAGCCCCCCGGGGCTTTCTGGAAACACCATATATTTT
CDR3: CASSPPGLSGNTIYF

size: .
V: TRBV18
D: .
J: TRBJ1-4
DNA: TGTGCCAGCTCACCGTCGGCAACTAATGAAAAACTGTTTTTT
CDR3: CASSPSATNEKLFF

size: .
V: TRBV7-2
D: .
J: TRBJ2-2
DNA: TGTGCCAGCAGCTCAGGACAGTCGACCGGGGAGCTGTTTTTT
CDR3: CASSSGQSTGELFF

size: .
V: TRBV5-1
D: TRBD1
J: TRBJ1-2
DNA: TGCGCCAGCAGCTCCACAGGGGGTGACGATGGCTACACCTTC
CDR3: CASSSTGGDDGYTF

size: .
V: TRBV5-1
D: TRBD2
J: TRBJ2-1
DNA: TGCGCCAGCAGCCCGACTAGCGGGGGAGCCTACAATGAGCAGTTCTTC
CDR3: CASSPTSGGAYNEQFF

size: once
V: TRBV7-8
D: TRBD2
J: TRBJ2-1
DNA: TGTGCCAGCAGCAGACTAGCAGGGGAGCAGTTCTTC
CDR3: CASSRLAGEQFF

size: .
V: TRBV7-8
D: TRBD2
J: TRBJ2-7
DNA: TGTGCCAGCAGCTCCTTTCGGACTAGCGGGGGGGATTCCTACGAGCAGTACTTC
CDR3: CASSSFRTSGGDSYEQYF

size: .
V: TRBV5-1
D: TRBD1
J: TRBJ1-5
DNA: TGCGCCAGCAGCTTGGAGGGGGCCCCATATCAGCCCCAGCATTTT
CDR3: CASSLEGAPYQPQHF

size: .
V: TRBV6-5
D: TRBD1
J: TRBJ1-2
DNA: TGTGCCAGCAGCCCGACAGGGGTCCATGGCTACACCTTC
CDR3: CASSPTGVHGYTF

size: .
V: TRBV5-5
D: .
J: TRBJ2-3
DNA: TGTGCCAGCAGCTTTCCGAAGAACAGCGCAGATACGCAGTATTTT
CDR3: CASSFPKNSADTQYF

size: .
V: TRBV4-1
D: .
J: TRBJ2-5
DNA: TGCGCCAGCAGCCAACGTGCGTCAGAGACCCAGTACTTC
CDR3: CASSQRASETQYF

size: .
V: TRBV12-5
D: .
J: TRBJ2-3
DNA: TGTGCTAGTGCAGAACCCTTAGCAAATCAGTATTTT
CDR3: CASAEPLANQYF

size: .
V: TRBV9
D: .
J: TRBJ2-7
DNA: TGTGCCAGCCCTATAACATCTCCGGGATTCTCCTACGAGCAGTACTTC
CDR3: CASPITSPGFSYEQYF

size: .
V: TRBV5-4
D: .
J: TRBJ2-7
DNA: TGTGCCAGCAGCTTGGTGGGACACCCAACCTACGAGCAGTACTTC
CDR3: CASSLVGHPTYEQYF

size: .
V: TRBV6-5
D: TRBD2
J: TRBJ2-7
DNA: TGTGCCAGCAGTTACGGCCTAGCGGGGGGGCCCTACGAGCAGTACTTC
CDR3: CASSYGLAGGPYEQYF

size: .
V: TRBV27
D: .
J: TRBJ1-1
DNA: TGTGCCAGCAGTTTCCTCTCAGAGGGGCCGAACACTGAAGCTTTCTTT
CDR3: CASSFLSEGPNTEAFF

size: .
V: TRBV2
D: TRBD1
J: TRBJ2-7
DNA: TGTGCCAGCAGCGAGCCCACGACAGGGCCTGGGGGGCAGTACTTC
CDR3: CASSEPTTGPGGQYF

size: .
V: TRBV19
D: TRBD1
J: TRBJ1-2
DNA: TGTGCCAGTAGTATAAGACAGGGGATTGGCTACACCTTC
CDR3: CASSIRQGIGYTF

size: .
V: TRBV27
D: .
J: TRBJ2-5
DNA: TGTGCCAGCAGTTTATTGGGGGCTGGGGAAGAGACCCAGTACTTC
CDR3: CASSLLGAGEETQYF

size: .
V: TRBV5-1
D: .
J: TRBJ2-3
DNA: TGCGCCAGCAGACAGGGACTGCGCGGCACAGATACGCAGTATTTT
CDR3: CASRQGLRGTDTQYF

size: .
V: TRBV11-2
D: TRBD1
J: TRBJ1-6
DNA: TGTGCCAGCAGCTCACAACAGGGGGCGAACTCACCCCTCCACTTT
CDR3: CASSSQQGANSPLHF

size: .
V: TRBV7-2
D: .
J: TRBJ2-1
DNA: TGTGCCAGCGGACCAGGACGGTCTTACAATGAGCAGTTCTTC
CDR3: CASGPGRSYNEQFF

size: .
V: TRBV2
D: .
J: TRBJ1-2
DNA: TGTGCCAGCAGTGATCAGGGTAACTATGGCTACACCTTC
CDR3: CASSDQGNYGYTF

size: .
V: TRBV6-1
D: .
J: TRBJ2-7
DNA: TGTGCCAGCAGTGAAGCGTTCGTAGGGGACGAGCAGTACTTC
CDR3: CASSEAFVGDEQYF

size: .
V: TRBV5-8
D: .
J: TRBJ1-5
DNA: TGTGCCAGCAGCAGTAATAGCAATCAGCCCCAGCATTTT
CDR3: CASSSNSNQPQHF

size: .
V: TRBV7-9
D: .
J: TRBJ2-3
DNA: TGTGCCAGCAGCTTAGCGAGGGCGGATAGCACAGATACGCAGTATTTT
CDR3: CASSLARADSTDTQYF

size: .
V: TRBV11-2
D: .
J: TRBJ2-3
DNA: TGTGCCAGCAGCTTAGGATCAGGTGCCACCGGCACAGATACGCAGTATTTT
CDR3: CASSLGSGATGTDTQYF

size: .
V: TRBV21-1
D: .
J: TRBJ1-6
DNA: TGTGCCAGCACCGCCCTGGGGTATCAGTCCTATAATTCACCCCTCCACTTT
CDR3: CASTALGYQSYNSPLHF

size: .
V: TRBV12-5
D: .
J: TRBJ2-7
DNA: TGTGCTAGTGGCGGAGCCAGGTCCGGTGCTACCTACGAGCAGTACTTC
CDR3: CASGGARSGATYEQYF

size: once
V: TRBV10-3
D: TRBD2
J: TRBJ2-3
DNA: TGTGCCATCAGTAACCCCGGGACTAGCGAGACGGATACGCAGTATTTT
CDR3: CAISNPGTSETDTQYF

size: .
V: TRBV19
D: .
J: TRBJ2-1
DNA: TGTGCCAGTAGTATAGATCCATCAAATGTCAATGAGCAGTTCTTC
CDR3: CASSIDPSNVNEQFF

size: .
V: TRBV7-3
D: .
J: TRBJ1-1
DNA: TGTGCCAGCAGCTTAACTTTCACAGAAGCGAACACTGAAGCTTTCTTT
CDR3: CASSLTFTEANTEAFF

size: .
V: TRBV19
D: TRBD1
J: TRBJ2-4
DNA: TGTGCCAGTAGTATACAGCGACAGGGGGAAAGCAAAAACATTCAGTACTTC
CDR3: CASSIQRQGESKNIQYF

size: .
V: TRBV6-6
D: .
J: TRBJ1-2
DNA: TGTGCCAGCAGAGAGGGGACGGAGGATGGCTACACCTTC
CDR3: CASREGTEDGYTF

size: .
V: TRBV6-4
D: TRBD1
J: TRBJ1-2
DNA: TGTGCCAGCAGTGACGGGACAGGATATGGCTACACCTTC
CDR3: CASSDGTGYGYTF

size: .
V: TRBV11-2
D: .
J: TRBJ2-7
DNA: TGTGCCAGCAGCACCTACGAGCAGTACTTC
CDR3: CASSTYEQYF

size: .
V: TRBV7-8
D: .
J: TRBJ1-5
DNA: TGTGCCAGCAGCTTAGCGCGGGTGTATAGCAATCAGCCCCAGCATTTT
CDR3: CASSLARVYSNQPQHF